The rows below give T cell receptor beta chains drawn from one sample of a study of blood T cell repertoires in COVID-19. Sequencing was performed with immunoSEQ multiplex PCR; in TCRdb, only in-frame clones are kept and a portion is missing. The table shows approximately 120,000 clones, with around nine tenths occurring only once. The sample taken for sequencing was peripheral blood. Receptors originate from a man aged 45-60 years with COVID-19, enrolled during active disease. The CDR3 runs from the conserved cysteine through the conserved F or W. Fields, in order: CDR3 DNA, CDR3 protein, clone size, D gene, V gene, J gene. The D gene is left open where the match is weak. Size is stated for part of the rows, as once, few or many counts, or as a class when the clone is expanded.

TGTGCCAGCAGCTTAACGGGGAAAGAGACCCAGTACTTC	CASSLTGKETQYF	-	-	TRBV7-9	TRBJ2-5
TGTGCCACCCAGGGTCCGTCCAAAAACATTCAGTACTTC	CATQGPSKNIQYF	once	-	TRBV6-5	TRBJ2-4
TGCAGCGTTGAAGATAGGCGGGAGGGGGAGACCCAGTACTTC	CSVEDRREGETQYF	-	TRBD2	TRBV29-1	TRBJ2-5
TGCGCCAGCAGCCCCGAAGGGGGGGAGCCCGCCTCTGGGGCCAACGTCCTGACTTTC	CASSPEGGEPASGANVLTF	once	-	TRBV4-1	TRBJ2-6
TGCGCCAGCAGCCTGGCCGGGACAGGGGGGGAAGAGCAGTTCTTC	CASSLAGTGGEEQFF	-	TRBD1	TRBV4-3	TRBJ2-1
TGTGCCAGCAGCTTAGAACTGGGACTAGAGATCGGCTACGAGCAGTACTTC	CASSLELGLEIGYEQYF	-	TRBD2	TRBV7-8	TRBJ2-7
TGTGCCAGCAGCGTAGCCATGGGGGGGTACAATGAGCAGTTCTTC	CASSVAMGGYNEQFF	-	TRBD2	TRBV9	TRBJ2-1
TGCGCCAGCAGCCCCCGGGGGGCGGGACTTGATGAGCAGTTCTTC	CASSPRGAGLDEQFF	-	-	TRBV4-3	TRBJ2-1
TGCAGTGCTAGTCCTACAGCCTACGAGCAGTACTTC	CSASPTAYEQYF	few	-	TRBV20-1	TRBJ2-7
TGTGCCAGCAGCCAAGATATACTCCGAAGCCTTAATGAAAAACTGTTTTTT	CASSQDILRSLNEKLFF	-	-	TRBV3-1/TRBV3-2	TRBJ1-4
TGTGCCAGCAGTTTGGGAGCAGGCACTGAAGCTTTCTTT	CASSLGAGTEAFF	few	-	TRBV12-3/TRBV12-4	TRBJ1-1
TGTGCCACCAGTGATTTGGCTAGCGGGACGGGTAATGAGCAGTTCTTC	CATSDLASGTGNEQFF	-	TRBD2	TRBV24-1	TRBJ2-1
TGTGCCAGCAGCTTAGGCAGGGGCCAAGAGACCCAGTACTTC	CASSLGRGQETQYF	-	-	TRBV7-8	TRBJ2-5
TGTGCCAGCAGCGGGGGAGGGTACACTGAAGCTTTCTTT	CASSGGGYTEAFF	-	-	TRBV9	TRBJ1-1
TGTGCCAGCAGCTTATTTGCGCGGGAAGAGACCCAGTACTTC	CASSLFAREETQYF	-	-	TRBV7-8	TRBJ2-5
TGTGCCAGCAGCTTACAGCGCTCGCTCTTAAGTGAGCAGTTCTTC	CASSLQRSLLSEQFF	-	-	TRBV7-2	TRBJ2-1
TGTGCCAGCAGCCCGGACAGGGGGCCGAAGACCCAGTACTTC	CASSPDRGPKTQYF	-	TRBD1	TRBV28	TRBJ2-5
TGCGCCAGCAGCCAAGAGCGCCAGGGCAGCGTGATTCCCTACGAGCAGTACTTC	CASSQERQGSVIPYEQYF	-	-	TRBV4-1	TRBJ2-7
TGCAGCGTTGAAGCTCGGGGACTAGGGGTCACCGGGGAGCTGTTTTTT	CSVEARGLGVTGELFF	-	TRBD2	TRBV29-1	TRBJ2-2
TGTGCCAGCAGCTGGCGGGGGAGGGATAGCGATGAGCAGTTCTTC	CASSWRGRDSDEQFF	-	TRBD2	TRBV6-5	TRBJ2-1
TGTGCCAGCTCACCACTCCAAGCGACAGTGAAGAACACTGAAGCTTTCTTT	CASSPLQATVKNTEAFF	-	-	TRBV18	TRBJ1-1
TGCGCCAGCAGCAGGGGACAGGGAATGACCGGGGAGCTGTTTTTT	CASSRGQGMTGELFF	-	TRBD1	TRBV5-1	TRBJ2-2
TGCGCCAGCCAATCGGGACAGAACTATGAGGGCTACACCTTC	CASQSGQNYEGYTF	-	TRBD1	TRBV5-1	TRBJ1-2
TGTGCCAGCAGCCGGCGGGAGGGTTTGTACGAGCAGTACTTC	CASSRREGLYEQYF	once	TRBD2	TRBV6-2/TRBV6-3	TRBJ2-7
TGTGCCAGCAGCCAAGATCCGACCGGGGTAAGGAACTATGGCTACACCTTC	CASSQDPTGVRNYGYTF	-	-	TRBV14	TRBJ1-2
TGTGCCAGCAGCTTAGTATTCACCGGGAGTCCCCAAGAGACCCAGTACTTC	CASSLVFTGSPQETQYF	few	-	TRBV11-2	TRBJ2-5
TGTGCCAGCAGTCGGACTAGCGAACAAGAGACCCAGTACTTC	CASSRTSEQETQYF	-	TRBD2	TRBV2	TRBJ2-5
TGTGCCAGCAGTTTACAGGGAAACTATGGCTACACCTTC	CASSLQGNYGYTF	-	-	TRBV12-3/TRBV12-4	TRBJ1-2
TGTGCCAGCAGTGAAGGGTCTCTCTTGGCAGAGACCCAGTACTTC	CASSEGSLLAETQYF	-	-	TRBV2	TRBJ2-5
TGTGCCAGCAGTTACGATCAGGGGGCAGGGTACGAGCAGTACTTC	CASSYDQGAGYEQYF	-	TRBD1	TRBV6-2/TRBV6-3	TRBJ2-7
TGTGCCACCAGCTCCGGGACTAGCGTTATTAGTGAGCAGTTCTTC	CATSSGTSVISEQFF	-	TRBD2	TRBV24-1	TRBJ2-1
TGTGCCAGCAGCCGACAGGGTTACACAGATACGCAGTATTTT	CASSRQGYTDTQYF	-	TRBD1	TRBV28	TRBJ2-3
TGTGCCACCAGCAGATCCAGGGGGCTGGCCAAAAACATTCAGTACTTC	CATSRSRGLAKNIQYF	-	TRBD1	TRBV15	TRBJ2-4
TGTGCCAGCAGCTTTCCGGGACTAGCGGGAAGGACGTTCGAGCAGTACTTC	CASSFPGLAGRTFEQYF	-	TRBD2	TRBV7-2	TRBJ2-7
TGTGCCAGCAGCTTAGATCTCCTAGCGGGAGTAATTAGGAGCTACAATGAGCAGTTCTTC	CASSLDLLAGVIRSYNEQFF	once	TRBD2	TRBV11-2	TRBJ2-1
TGTGCCAGCTCACCTGGACGGGGTAGAGACGAGCAGTACTTC	CASSPGRGRDEQYF	-	-	TRBV18	TRBJ2-7
TGTGCCAGCAGTGAATTATCAGGGGGCAATCAGCCCCAGCATTTT	CASSELSGGNQPQHF	-	-	TRBV2	TRBJ1-5
TGCGCCAGCAGGACCGGGACAGGGGGCACTGAAGCTTTCTTT	CASRTGTGGTEAFF	-	TRBD1	TRBV5-1	TRBJ1-1
TGTGCCAGCCAAGCCGGGGAAAACACTGAAGCTTTCTTT	CASQAGENTEAFF	-	-	TRBV3-1/TRBV3-2	TRBJ1-1
TGTGCCAGCAGGCCAACCCCCCTAGCGGGAGGGCGCGAGACCCAGTACTTC	CASRPTPLAGGRETQYF	-	TRBD2	TRBV11-2	TRBJ2-5
TGTGCCAGCCAAGGTTCTGGGCGCGGGCAGCCCCAGCATTTT	CASQGSGRGQPQHF	-	-	TRBV6-5	TRBJ1-5
TGTGCCAGTAGTATGTTACCAGGAACGGGGGAGCAGTACTTC	CASSMLPGTGEQYF	-	-	TRBV19	TRBJ2-7
TGTGCCAGCAGCTTAGCTGGAGCCACTGAAGCTTTCTTT	CASSLAGATEAFF	once	-	TRBV7-9	TRBJ1-1
TGTGCCATCAGTGGTGCACAGGGCGGCGAGACCCAGTACTTC	CAISGAQGGETQYF	-	-	TRBV10-3	TRBJ2-5
TGTGCCAGTAGTATAGGAGTGAGCGGTTTCACCTACGAGCAGTACTTC	CASSIGVSGFTYEQYF	-	-	TRBV19	TRBJ2-7
TGTGCCAGCAGCGTGGACAGGGAGGGGACCCAGTACTTC	CASSVDREGTQYF	-	-	TRBV7-2	TRBJ2-5
TGTGCCAGCAGCCCTCAGGGCGACTTTCATTCACCCCTCCACTTT	CASSPQGDFHSPLHF	-	-	TRBV4-2	TRBJ1-6
TGTGCCAGCAGTGAAGACTCGCGACTCACAATTGAGCAGTTCTTC	CASSEDSRLTIEQFF	-	-	TRBV6-1	TRBJ2-1
TGCAGCGTTGGATCCGCGGGGTTAGGAGCTTTCTTT	CSVGSAGLGAFF	-	-	TRBV29-1	TRBJ1-1
TGTGCCATCAGATACAAACCGGGACAAGTATTAGGCTATGGCTACACCTTC	CAIRYKPGQVLGYGYTF	-	-	TRBV10-3	TRBJ1-2
TGCGCCAGAACGCCCGGGGAGACCCCCAGGAGGCCAACCCAGTACTTC	CARTPGETPRRPTQYF	-	-	TRBV5-1	TRBJ2-5
TGTGCCAGCGAGAGCGGGGGGAACACCGGGGAGCTGTTTTTT	CASESGGNTGELFF	-	TRBD2	TRBV6-5	TRBJ2-2
TGTGCCAGCAGCCAACCCTCTGGAGGGGGCCACACCGGGGAGCTGTTTTTT	CASSQPSGGGHTGELFF	once	-	TRBV4-2	TRBJ2-2
TGTGCCAGTAGTATAGTTGGCAGCACCGGGGAGCTGTTTTTT	CASSIVGSTGELFF	-	-	TRBV19	TRBJ2-2
TGCAGTGCGCCCGGGAACTATGGCTACACCTTC	CSAPGNYGYTF	-	-	TRBV20-1	TRBJ1-2
TGTGCCAGCAGCCCTGGACTTGACACCGGGGAGCTGTTTTTT	CASSPGLDTGELFF	-	-	TRBV3-1/TRBV3-2	TRBJ2-2